Shown below are 18 T cell receptor beta chains from a single sample sequenced in a study of regulatory dendritic cells for organ transplantation. Measured with immunoSEQ multiplex PCR; TCRdb has only the in-frame clones, and not every one. This table holds about 20,000 clones, 70% to 90% found once. Sorted subsets were CFSE-labeled and cultured 4 to 6 days with allogeneic dendritic cells. The antigens these receptors bind are not known. The sequenced material came from naive CD4+ T cells from blood cultured with regulatory dendritic cells. Regarding subset: CD45RA+ naive T cells. Receptors were obtained from a human donor in good health.

This sequence joins TRBV6-5 and TRBJ1-1, with D possibly matching TRBD1 (6 bases). Germline V CDR1 and CDR2: MNHEY, SVGAGI. V lost 0 bases and J lost 5, with 13 bases in between. This CDR3 is 15 amino acids long. CDR3 amino acids: CASSYSSGRGTEAFF. The CDR3 DNA reads TGTGCCAGCAGTTACTCGTCGGGGAGGGGGACTGAAGCTTTCTTT.

The chain recombines TRBV5-1 with TRBJ2-1; D may match TRBD1 or TRBD2 (5 bases each). V lost 5 bases to trimming and J lost 8 bases, with 20 bases between them. Per the germline V gene, CDR1 is SGHRS and CDR2 is YFSETQ. This CDR3 has 15 residues. The CDR3 loop reads CASSSTGLGVDEQFF. The DNA for the CDR3 is TGCGCCAGCAGTTCAACGGGCCTGGGGGTCGATGAGCAGTTCTTC. Filled out from reference TRBV5-1 and TRBJ2-1, the complete variable domain reads KAGVTQTPRYLIKTRGQQVTLSCSPISGHRSVSWYQQTPGQGLQFLFEYFSETQRNKGNFPGRFSGRQFSNSRSEMNVSTLELGDSALYLCASSSTGLGVDEQFFGPGTRLTVL.

This clone was observed once. The chain links TRBV5-8 to TRBJ1-4; 9 nucleotides agree with TRBD1. CDR1 and CDR2 from the germline V gene are SGHTS and YDEGEE. The V gene end was trimmed by 4 bases and the J gene end by 7 bases; junction bases not matched to a gene: 8. The CDR3 runs to 15 residues. CDR3 bases: TGTGCCAGCAGCGGATACAGGGGGCGATCTGAAAAACTGTTTTTT. Its protein product is CASSGYRGRSEKLFF.

This chain joins TRBV9 and TRBJ2-3; D uncertain. Germline CDR1 is SGDLS and CDR2 is YYNGEE. Trimming took off 0 bases at V and 3 bases at J, with 5 bases between the two ends. CDR3 length: 13 residues. The CDR3 sequence: CASSVGTTDTQYF. In DNA, the CDR3 is TGTGCCAGCAGCGTAGGCACAACAGATACGCAGTATTTT.

The chain is built from TRBV28 and TRBJ2-1; possible D gene TRBD2, 7 bases. The CDR3 is 16 residues long. Germline loops: CDR1 MDHEN, CDR2 SYDVKM. V was trimmed by 6 bases and J by 2 bases, leaving 17 bases between them. Written as DNA, the CDR3 is TGTGCCAGCAGCTCCCTTGGCGGGGGCACCTACAATGAGCAGTTCTTC. Amino acid sequence: CASSSLGGGTYNEQFF.

The chain recombines TRBV19 with TRBJ2-5, with D possibly TRBD2 on 6 matching bases. V was trimmed by 3 bases and J by 0 bases, leaving 8 bases between them. The germline gives CDR1 LNHDA, CDR2 SQIVND (reference sequence). This CDR3 has 14 residues. CDR3 region: CASSIAGNQETQYF. DNA of the CDR3: TGTGCCAGTAGTATCGCGGGGAACCAAGAGACCCAGTACTTC. Drawing the rest from reference TRBV19 and TRBJ2-5, the complete variable domain is DGGITQSPKYLFRKEGQNVTLSCEQNLNHDAMYWYRQDPGQGLRLIYYSQIVNDFQKGDIAEGYSVSREKKESFPLTVTSAQKNPTAFYLCASSIAGNQETQYFGPGTRLLVL.

V usage is TRBV5-4 and J usage is TRBJ2-2; TRBD2 agrees at 10 bases. This CDR3 is built from 16 residues. Looked up from germline, CDR1 is SGHNT and CDR2 is YYREEE (reference sequence). With V trimmed by 9 bases and J by 7 bases, 15 bases remained unmatched. DNA for the CDR3: TGTGCCACCTCAGCTGGCCTAGCGGGAGAGGTCGGGGAGCTGTTTTTT. This encodes CATSAGLAGEVGELFF. Drawing the rest from reference TRBV5-4 and TRBJ2-2, the complete variable domain is ETGVTQSPTHLIKTRGQQVTLRCSSQSGHNTVSWYQQALGQGPQFIFQYYREEENGRGNFPPRFSGLQFPNYSSELNVNALELDDSALYLCATSAGLAGEVGELFFGEGSRLTVL.

The V and J genes are TRBV5-1 and TRBJ1-1; 8 nucleotides agree with TRBD1. Germline CDR1 SGHRS, CDR2 YFSETQ. The V segment lost 1 base and the J segment 8 bases; nucleotides outside the gene matches: 7. The length of the CDR3 is 14 residues. CDR3 loop: CASSLRTGTLEAFF. The CDR3 region has the DNA TGCGCCAGCAGCTTGAGGACAGGGACTTTGGAAGCTTTCTTT.

The rearrangement links TRBV30 to TRBJ2-7; D remains ambiguous. The CDR3 is 10 amino acids. Trimming cost V 7 bases and J 3 bases, with 7 bases left between them. The germline V gene has CDR1 GTSNPN and CDR2 SVGIG (reference sequence). CDR3 nucleotide sequence: TGTGCCTTGATGAGCTACGAGCAGTACTTC. Protein: CALMSYEQYF.

The rearrangement links TRBV10-3 to TRBJ1-4; 9 bases fit TRBD1. The trim removed 7 bases at V and 11 bases at J, leaving 17 bases unmatched. The CDR3 length is 16 residues. Looked up from germline, CDR1 is ENHRY and CDR2 is SYGVKD. This CDR3 is CAIIPAGLRTGEKLFF. The CDR3 DNA follows: TGTGCCATCATCCCCGCTGGCTTGAGGACAGGGGAGAAACTGTTTTTT.

The J gene is TRBJ1-4, the V gene TRBV9, with D hard to call. Germline V gene data show CDR1 as SGDLS and CDR2 as YYNGEE. Trimming removed 0 bases at V and 7 bases at J, with 22 bases between. The CDR3 loop spans 18 amino acids. CDR3 DNA sequence: TGTGCCAGCAGCGTAGGGGATGCGGTCGCTCCGTTCGGTGAAAAACTGTTTTTT. This sequence encodes CASSVGDAVAPFGEKLFF.

This clone appeared once. J is TRBJ1-2 and V is TRBV18; D remains unclear. Between the trimmed V and J ends, which lost 2 bases and 8 bases, there was a span of 6 bases. Germline CDR1 is KGHSH and CDR2 is LQKENI. This CDR3 has 11 residues. The CDR3 loop reads CASSPSGGYTF. The CDR3 DNA reads as TGTGCCAGCTCACCAAGTGGCGGCTACACCTTC.

CDR3 sequence reads: CASSLEGVLEGLAKNIQYF. Written as DNA, the CDR3 is TGTGCCAGCAGCTTAGAGGGGGTTCTTGAGGGGCTAGCCAAAAACATTCAGTACTTC. The rearrangement joins TRBV7-2 to TRBJ2-4; a weak D match, TRBD1 (6 bases). The CDR3 runs 19 residues. The germline V gene encodes CDR1 SGHTA and CDR2 FQGNSA. Trimming left V 1 base short and J 0 bases short, with 19 bases between.

The J gene is TRBJ1-1, the V gene TRBV11-1; D is uncertain. Between the trimmed V and J ends, which lost 2 bases and 0 bases, there was a span of 10 bases. This CDR3 has 15 residues. Germline loops: CDR1 SGHAT, CDR2 FQDESV (reference sequence). The CDR3 DNA is TGTGCCAGCAGCTTATATGGGATCATGAACACTGAAGCTTTCTTT. The encoded protein is CASSLYGIMNTEAFF. The whole variable domain, filled in from reference TRBV11-1 and TRBJ1-1, reads EAEVAQSPRYKITEKSQAVAFWCDPISGHATLYWYRQILGQGPELLVQFQDESVVDDSQLPKDRFSAERLKGVDSTLKIQPAELGDSAMYLCASSLYGIMNTEAFFGQGTRLTVV.

The rearrangement links TRBV7-9 to TRBJ2-1; 14 bases are a match to TRBD2. This CDR3 contains 19 residues. The V gene end was trimmed by 5 bases and the J gene end by 7 bases; junction bases not matched to a gene: 16. Germline CDR1 reads SEHNR; CDR2 reads FQNEAQ (reference sequence). The DNA of the CDR3 is TGTGCCAGCAGCAGCGCCGGGACTAGCGGGAGCTCTCCTCTTAATGAGCAGTTCTTC. Its translation: CASSSAGTSGSSPLNEQFF.

The chain has TRBV11-3 and TRBJ2-1, with TRBD1 as a possible D gene (8 bases). Germline-derived CDR1 and CDR2 are SGHNT and YENEEA. The CDR3 totals 17 residues. The germline V and J ends were trimmed by 5 bases and 7 bases, with 24 bases remaining between them. CDR3 sequence: CASSQRGFQGAGNEQFF. CDR3 DNA: TGTGCCAGCAGCCAGCGGGGATTCCAGGGGGCTGGGAATGAGCAGTTCTTC.

The chain employs TRBV27 and TRBJ1-6, with no clear D. Trimming pared 7 bases from V and 7 bases from J, leaving 11 bases between. The CDR3 is 13 residues long. Germline V gene data show CDR1 as MNHEY and CDR2 as SMNVEV (reference sequence). The CDR3 is CASKEIVNSPLHF. The CDR3 nucleotides are TGTGCCAGCAAGGAGATAGTGAATTCACCCCTCCACTTT.

This clone was found once. The chain carries TRBV18 and TRBJ2-7; TRBD1 matches 9 bases. This CDR3 has 16 amino acids. From germline, CDR1 is KGHSH and CDR2 LQKENI. V dropped 3 bases and J dropped 1; count of bases not matched to a gene: 7. Here the CDR3 reads CASSPDRGWPSYEQYF. The CDR3 DNA reads as TGTGCCAGCTCACCCGACAGGGGGTGGCCGTCCTACGAGCAGTACTTC.